This entry features one T cell receptor beta chain sequence. This record comes from a study of monozygotic twins with inflammatory bowel disease. TCRdb reprocessed the 5' RACE reads, keeping one entry per CDR3 protein, no DNA. The sample table sets out about 160,000 distinct CDR3 sequences. Germline V gene lookup returns CDR1 KGHSH and CDR2 LQKENI. The CDR3 length is 16 residues. Sequencing used blood. The TCR was taken from a human donor with ulcerative colitis or Crohn's disease, or a healthy co-twin of an affected twin (not recorded which). J is TRBJ2-2 and V is TRBV18; TCRdb calls TRBD1, which cannot be checked without DNA. The CDR3 region is CASSRGQGTATGELFF.